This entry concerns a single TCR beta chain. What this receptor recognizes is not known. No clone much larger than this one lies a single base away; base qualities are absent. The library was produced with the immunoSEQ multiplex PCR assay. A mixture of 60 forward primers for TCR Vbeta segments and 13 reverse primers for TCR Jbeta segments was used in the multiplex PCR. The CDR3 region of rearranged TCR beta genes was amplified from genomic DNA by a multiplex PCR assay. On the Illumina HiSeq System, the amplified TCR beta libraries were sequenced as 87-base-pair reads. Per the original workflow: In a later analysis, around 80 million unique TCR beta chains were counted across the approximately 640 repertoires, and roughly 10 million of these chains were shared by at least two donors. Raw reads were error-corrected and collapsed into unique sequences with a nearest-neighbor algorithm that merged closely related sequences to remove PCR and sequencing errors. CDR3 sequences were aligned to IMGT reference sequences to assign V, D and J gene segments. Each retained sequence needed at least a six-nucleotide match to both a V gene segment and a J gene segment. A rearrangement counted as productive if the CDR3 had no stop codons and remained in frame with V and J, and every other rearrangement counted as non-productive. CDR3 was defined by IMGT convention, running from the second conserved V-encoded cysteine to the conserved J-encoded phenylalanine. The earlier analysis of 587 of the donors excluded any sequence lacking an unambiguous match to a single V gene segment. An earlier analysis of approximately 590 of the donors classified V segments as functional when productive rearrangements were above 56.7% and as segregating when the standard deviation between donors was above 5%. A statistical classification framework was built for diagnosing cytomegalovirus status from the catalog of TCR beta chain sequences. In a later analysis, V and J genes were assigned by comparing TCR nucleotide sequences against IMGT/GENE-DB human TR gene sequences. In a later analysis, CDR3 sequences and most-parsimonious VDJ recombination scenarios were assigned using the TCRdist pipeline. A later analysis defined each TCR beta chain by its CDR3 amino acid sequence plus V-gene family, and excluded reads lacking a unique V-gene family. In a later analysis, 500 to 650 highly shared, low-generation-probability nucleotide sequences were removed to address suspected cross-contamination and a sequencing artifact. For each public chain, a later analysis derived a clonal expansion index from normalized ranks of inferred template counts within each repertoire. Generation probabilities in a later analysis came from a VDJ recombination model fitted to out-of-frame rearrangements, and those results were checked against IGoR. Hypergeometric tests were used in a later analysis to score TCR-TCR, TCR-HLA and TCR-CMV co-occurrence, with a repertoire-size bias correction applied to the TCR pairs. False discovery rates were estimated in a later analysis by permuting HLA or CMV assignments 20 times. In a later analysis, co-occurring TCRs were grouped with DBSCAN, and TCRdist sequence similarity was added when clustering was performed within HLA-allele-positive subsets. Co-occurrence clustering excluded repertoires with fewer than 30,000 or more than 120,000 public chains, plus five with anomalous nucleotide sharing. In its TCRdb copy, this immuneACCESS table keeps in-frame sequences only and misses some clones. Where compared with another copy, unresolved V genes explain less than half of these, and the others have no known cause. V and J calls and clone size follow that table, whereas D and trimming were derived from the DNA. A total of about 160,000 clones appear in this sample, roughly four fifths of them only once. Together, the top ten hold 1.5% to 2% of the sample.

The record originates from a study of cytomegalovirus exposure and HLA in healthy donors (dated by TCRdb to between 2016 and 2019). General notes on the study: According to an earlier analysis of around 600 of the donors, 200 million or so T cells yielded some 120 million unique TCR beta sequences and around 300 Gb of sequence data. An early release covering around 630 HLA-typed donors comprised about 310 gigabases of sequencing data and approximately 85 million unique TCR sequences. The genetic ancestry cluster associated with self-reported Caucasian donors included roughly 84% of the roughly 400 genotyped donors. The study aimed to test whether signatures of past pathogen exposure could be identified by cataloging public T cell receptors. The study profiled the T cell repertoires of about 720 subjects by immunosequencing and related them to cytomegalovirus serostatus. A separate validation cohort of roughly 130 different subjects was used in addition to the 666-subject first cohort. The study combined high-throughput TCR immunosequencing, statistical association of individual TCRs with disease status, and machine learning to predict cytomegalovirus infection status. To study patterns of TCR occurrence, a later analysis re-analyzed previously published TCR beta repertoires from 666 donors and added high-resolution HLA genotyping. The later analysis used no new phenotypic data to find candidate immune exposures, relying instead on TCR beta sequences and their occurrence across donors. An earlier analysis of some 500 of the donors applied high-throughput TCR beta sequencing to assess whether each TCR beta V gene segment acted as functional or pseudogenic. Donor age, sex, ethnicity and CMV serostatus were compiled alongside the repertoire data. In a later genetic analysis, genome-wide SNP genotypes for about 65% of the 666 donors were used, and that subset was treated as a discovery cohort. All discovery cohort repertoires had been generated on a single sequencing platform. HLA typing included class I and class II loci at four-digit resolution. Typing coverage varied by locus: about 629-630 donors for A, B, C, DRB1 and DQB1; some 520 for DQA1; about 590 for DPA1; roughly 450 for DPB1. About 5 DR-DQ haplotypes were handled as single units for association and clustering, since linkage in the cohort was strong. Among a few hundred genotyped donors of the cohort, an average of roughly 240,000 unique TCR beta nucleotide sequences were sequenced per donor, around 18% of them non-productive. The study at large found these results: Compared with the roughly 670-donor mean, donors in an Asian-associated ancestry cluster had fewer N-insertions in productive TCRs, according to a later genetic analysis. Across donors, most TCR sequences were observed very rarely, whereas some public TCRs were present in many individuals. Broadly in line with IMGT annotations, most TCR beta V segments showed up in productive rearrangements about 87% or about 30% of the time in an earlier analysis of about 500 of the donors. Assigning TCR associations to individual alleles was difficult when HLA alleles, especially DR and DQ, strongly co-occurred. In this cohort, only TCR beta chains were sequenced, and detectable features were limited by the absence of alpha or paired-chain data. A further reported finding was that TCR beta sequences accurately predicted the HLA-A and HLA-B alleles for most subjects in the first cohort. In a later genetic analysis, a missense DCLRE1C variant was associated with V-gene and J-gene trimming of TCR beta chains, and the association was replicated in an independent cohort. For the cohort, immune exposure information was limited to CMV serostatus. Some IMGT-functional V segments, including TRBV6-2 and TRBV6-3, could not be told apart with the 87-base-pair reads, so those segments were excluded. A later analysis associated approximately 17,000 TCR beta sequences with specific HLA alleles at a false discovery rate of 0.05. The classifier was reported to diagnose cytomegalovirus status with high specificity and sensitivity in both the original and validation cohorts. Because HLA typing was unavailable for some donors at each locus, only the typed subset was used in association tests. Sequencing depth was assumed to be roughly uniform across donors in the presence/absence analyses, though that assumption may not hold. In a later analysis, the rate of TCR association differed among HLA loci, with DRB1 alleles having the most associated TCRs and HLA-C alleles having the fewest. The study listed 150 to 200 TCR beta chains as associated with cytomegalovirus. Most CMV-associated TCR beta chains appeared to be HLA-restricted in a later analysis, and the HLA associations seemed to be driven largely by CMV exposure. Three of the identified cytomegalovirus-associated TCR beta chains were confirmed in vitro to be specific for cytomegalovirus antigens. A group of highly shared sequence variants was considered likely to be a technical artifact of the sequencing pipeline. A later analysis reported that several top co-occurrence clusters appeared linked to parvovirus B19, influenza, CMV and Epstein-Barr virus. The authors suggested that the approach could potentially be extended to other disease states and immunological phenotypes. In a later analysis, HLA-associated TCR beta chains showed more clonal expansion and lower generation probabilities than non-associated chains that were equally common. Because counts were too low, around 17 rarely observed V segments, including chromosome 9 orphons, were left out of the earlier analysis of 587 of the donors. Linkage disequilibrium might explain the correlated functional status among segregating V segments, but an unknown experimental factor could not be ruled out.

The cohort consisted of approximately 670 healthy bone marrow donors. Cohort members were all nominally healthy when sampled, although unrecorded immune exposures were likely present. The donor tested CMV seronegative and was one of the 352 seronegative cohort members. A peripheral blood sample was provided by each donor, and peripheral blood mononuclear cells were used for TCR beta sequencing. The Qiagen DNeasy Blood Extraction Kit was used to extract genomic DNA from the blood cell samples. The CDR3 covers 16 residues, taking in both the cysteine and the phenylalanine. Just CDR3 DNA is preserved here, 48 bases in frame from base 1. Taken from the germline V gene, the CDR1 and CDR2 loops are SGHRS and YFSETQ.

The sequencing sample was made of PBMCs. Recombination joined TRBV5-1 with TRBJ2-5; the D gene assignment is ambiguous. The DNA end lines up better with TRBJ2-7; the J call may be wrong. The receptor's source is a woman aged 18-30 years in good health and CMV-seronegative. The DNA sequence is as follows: TGCGCCAGCAGCTTTGAGAGCCTTAGAAGATCCTACGAGCAGTACTTC. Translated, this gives CASSFESLRRSYEQYF.